This T cell receptor beta chain was captured in a study of regulatory T cells in long-lasting Graves disease. Study at large: Freshly diagnosed Graves' patients had used antithyroid drugs for under 3 months.

Study observations and caveats: The number of shared public clonotypes was higher in persistent patients (roughly 3,000) than new patients (just over 950). There was favoring of TRBV28, TRBJ1-2 and TRBJ2-5 in persistent disease. Persistent Graves' disease cases displayed lower TCR diversity than newly diagnosed ones.

V dropped 0 bases and J dropped 2; count of bases not matched to a gene: 7. There are 15 residues in the CDR3. Germline-derived CDR1 and CDR2 are DFQATT and SNEGSKA (reference sequence). This clonotype was seen repeatedly, ten times or more. The target antigen is unknown. Time point: newly diagnosed GD, antithyroid drugs for less than 3 months. With RNA extracted from PBMCs as input, the TCR library was made. Investigators prepared the TCR beta libraries by applying iRepertoire HTBI primers and Arm-PCR of CDR3 regions. In TCRdb, the multiplex PCR reads were re-called with MiXCR into one record per CDR3 protein. The profile covers around 250,000 distinct CDR3 sequences, with 20% to 25% appearing a single time and roughly 13% taken by the ten largest.

The rearrangement joins TRBV20-1 to TRBJ2-7; 7 bases map to TRBD2. The receptor was derived from a female donor with Graves disease. The sample here was peripheral blood mononuclear cells (PBMCs), taken at new diagnosis, from a patient treated with antithyroid drugs. Written as DNA, the CDR3 is TGCAGTGCTAGAGATTACTCGGCGGGAGCCTACGAGCAGTACTTC. Amino acid sequence: CSARDYSAGAYEQYF.